The T cell receptor (beta chain) described here comes from a study of CD8+CD57+ T cells in acquired aplastic anemia. This CDR3 contains 11 residues. Trimming removed 5 bases from V and 9 bases from J, with 7 bases in between. This clonotype occurred many times. Genomic DNA was employed as the template in profiling TCR beta VDJ and CDR3. Each CDR3 protein gets one entry after TCRdb re-called the reads with MiXCR. The sample lists 150,000 to 200,000 distinct CDR3 sequences, roughly 45% occurring once. This receptor was taken from a human donor in good health. The rearrangement links TRBV12-3 or TRBV12-4 to TRBJ2-2; D not certain. The sequenced sample was sorted CD4+, CD8+, or CD8+CD57+ T cells (not recorded which) from PBMCs. As DNA, the CDR3 is TGTGCCAGCAGTCCTCAGAGGGAGCTGTTTTTT. Its protein product is CASSPQRELFF.